This T cell receptor (beta chain) was recorded in a study of technical replicates of blood from a few donors. Germline CDR1 is LNHNV and CDR2 is YYDKDF (reference sequence). The V gene end was trimmed by 4 bases and the J gene end by 5 bases; junction bases not matched to a gene: 9. The CDR3 consists of 15 residues. Assay: immunoSEQ multiplex PCR; the TCRdb copy retains only in-frame clones and omits some. The table includes about 80,000 clones, 85% to 95% detected once. V is TRBV15 and J is TRBJ2-5; 8 bases map to TRBD1. The material sequenced was T cells isolated from PBMCs. The receptor's source is a human donor in good health. CDR3 nucleotide sequence: TGTGCCACCAGCAACTTCAGGACAGGGCAGGAGACCCAGTACTTC. Translation: CATSNFRTGQETQYF.